This T cell receptor beta chain is from a study of human T cells and chemical hapten exposure. TCRdb called the RACE reads again in MiXCR, with one record for every CDR3 protein. The sample lists 250,000 or so distinct CDR3 sequences; roughly 8% were seen once. Deletions cut 5 bases from V and 0 bases from J, with 17 bases between. The CDR3 has 15 residues. In germline, CDR1 is DFQATT, CDR2 SNEGSKA (reference sequence). This clonotype appeared a few times. Time point in this sample: pre-sensitization, week 0. Treatment specified: therapeutic diphenylcyclopropenone sensitization with weekly scalp DPC. At every patch-test visit, blood was drawn before the patch test was applied.

The sample here was whole blood, taken in connection with sensitization to the hapten diphenylcyclopropenone (DPC). This sequence was found in a man aged 18-30 years with alopecia areata. Some clones in this sample may be carry-over from other donors' samples. The chain joins TRBV20-1 to TRBJ2-7; TRBD1 is a possible D gene (5 bases). The CDR3 is CSAHPAPTVSYEQYF. DNA of the CDR3: TGCAGTGCTCATCCCGCCCCGACAGTCTCCTACGAGCAGTACTTC.